The 8 T cell receptor beta chains below come from one sample, sequenced in a study of blood T cells in healthy people across ages. Combining a sample-barcoded 5' primer with a J-beta primer mix, a second PCR ran for about 6 to 11 cycles. Each CDR3 protein gets one entry after TCRdb re-called the 5' RACE reads with MiXCR. The sample includes around 1.5 million distinct CDR3 sequences, about 35% of them seen just once. Sequencing input: blood. The receptors originated from a woman in her twenties or thirties in good health.

This clonotype was seen a handful of times. The chain couples TRBV6-1 to TRBJ2-5; tentatively, D is TRBD1 (6 bases). Germline V lookup: CDR1 MNHNS, CDR2 SASEGT. This CDR3 spans 14 amino acids. Trimming removed 4 bases at V and 1 base at J, with 10 bases between. CDR3 protein: CASSANRVQETQYF. In nucleotides, the CDR3 is TGTGCCAGCAGTGCCAACAGGGTCCAAGAGACCCAGTACTTC.

Of note for this clonotype: Its ends do not fully match the called genes, so a read error is possible. This chain connects TRBV4-1 to TRBJ2-7; D unclear. This CDR3 is built from 12 residues. Germline V gene lookup returns CDR1 MGHRA and CDR2 YSYEKL. CDR3 loop: CASGQDRHEQYF. The CDR3, as DNA: TGCGCCAGCGGCCAAGATCGTCACGAGCAGTACTTC.

This clonotype was counted only a few times. The rearrangement uses TRBV28 and TRBJ1-5; 7 bases agree with TRBD1. The germline gives CDR1 MDHEN, CDR2 SYDVKM. V lost 10 bases and J lost 6; bases outside the gene matches: 15. The CDR3 covers 15 residues. Here the CDR3 DNA reads TGTGCCACCGCCGCGACAGGGTTATCGAGTCAGCCCCAGCATTTT. Translation: CATAATGLSSQPQHF.

This clonotype came up a few times. This chain connects TRBV11-2 to TRBJ2-1; 8 bases map to TRBD2. This CDR3 is 15 amino acids long. With V trimmed by 4 bases and J by 5 bases, 7 bases remained unmatched. Germline lookup yields CDR1 SGHAT and CDR2 FQNNGV. The CDR3, as DNA: TGTGCCAGCAGCTCGGGGACTAGGGAGGACAATGAGCAGTTCTTC. Encoded protein: CASSSGTREDNEQFF. The variable domain in full, completed from reference TRBV11-2 and TRBJ2-1, reads EAGVAQSPRYKIIEKRQSVAFWCNPISGHATLYWYQQILGQGPKLLIQFQNNGVVDDSQLPKDRFSAERLKGVDSTLKIQPAKLEDSAVYLCASSSGTREDNEQFFGPGTRLTVL.

V usage is TRBV29-1 and J usage is TRBJ1-2, with a tentative D call TRBD1 (5 bases). Trimming pared 4 bases from V and 7 bases from J, leaving 10 bases between. CDR3 length equals 11 residues. CDR1 and CDR2 from the germline V gene are SQVTM and ANQGSEA. The CDR3 region is CSVGGSVGYTF. CDR3 bases: TGCAGCGTTGGGGGGTCGGTTGGCTACACCTTC. Full variable domain (remainder filled in from reference TRBV29-1 and TRBJ1-2): SAVISQKPSRDICQRGTSLTIQCQVDSQVTMMFWYRQQPGQSLTLIATANQGSEATYESGFVIDKFPISRPNLTFSTLTVSNMSPEDSSIYLCSVGGSVGYTFGSGTRLTVV.

This clonotype was detected a few times. The chain is built from TRBV4-1 and TRBJ1-2; TRBD1 agrees at 8 bases. Looked up from germline, CDR1 is MGHRA and CDR2 is YSYEKL. V shed 1 base and J 8 bases; nucleotides not matched to a gene: 6. The CDR3 is made up of 14 amino acids. CDR3: CASSQVVGDRGYTF. For the CDR3, the DNA is TGCGCCAGCAGCCAAGTAGTAGGGGACAGGGGCTACACCTTC.

This chain links TRBV4-1 with TRBJ2-3, with unresolved D. The V and J ends lost 4 bases and 0 bases respectively, with 14 bases between them. Germline CDR1 and CDR2: MGHRA and YSYEKL. This CDR3 is built from 16 residues. The CDR3 sequence is CASSLGPSKSTDTQYF. The CDR3 DNA is TGCGCCAGCAGCCTCGGACCAAGCAAGAGCACAGATACGCAGTATTTT.

J is TRBJ2-7 and V is TRBV6-1, with D hard to call. CDR1 is MNHNS and CDR2 is SASEGT in the germline V gene. Trimming stripped 5 bases from V and 1 base from J, with 12 bases between. The CDR3 runs to 14 residues. CDR3 in amino acids: CASSRMPGSYEQYF. CDR3 bases: TGTGCCAGCAGTAGAATGCCTGGATCCTACGAGCAGTACTTC.